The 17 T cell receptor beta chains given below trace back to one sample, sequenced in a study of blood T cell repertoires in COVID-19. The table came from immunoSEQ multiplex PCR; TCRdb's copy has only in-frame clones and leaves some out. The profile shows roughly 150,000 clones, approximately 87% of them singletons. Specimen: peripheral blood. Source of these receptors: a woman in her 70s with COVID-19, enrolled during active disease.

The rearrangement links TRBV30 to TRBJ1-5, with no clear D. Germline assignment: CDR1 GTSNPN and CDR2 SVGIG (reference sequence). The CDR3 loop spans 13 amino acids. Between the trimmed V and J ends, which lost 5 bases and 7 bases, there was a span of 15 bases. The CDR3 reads CAWSRDPYQPQHF. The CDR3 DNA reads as TGTGCCTGGTCACGGGATCCCTACCAGCCCCAGCATTTT.

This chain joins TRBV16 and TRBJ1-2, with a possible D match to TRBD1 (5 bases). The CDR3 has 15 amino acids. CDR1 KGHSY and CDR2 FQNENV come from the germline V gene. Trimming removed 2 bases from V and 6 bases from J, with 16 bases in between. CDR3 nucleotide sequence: TGTGCCAGCAGCCAAACGCGAAACCCAGGGAATGGCTACACCTTC. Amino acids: CASSQTRNPGNGYTF.

This chain's CDR3 is CASSIEASGYQEQYF. Written as DNA, the CDR3 is TGTGCCAGTAGTATAGAGGCTAGCGGGTACCAAGAGCAGTACTTC. This chain connects TRBV19 to TRBJ2-7; 8 nucleotides line up with TRBD2. Germline V gene sequence: CDR1 LNHDA, CDR2 SQIVND (reference sequence). This CDR3 is 15 amino acids long. J was trimmed by 7 bases and V by 0 bases; bases with no gene match: 8.

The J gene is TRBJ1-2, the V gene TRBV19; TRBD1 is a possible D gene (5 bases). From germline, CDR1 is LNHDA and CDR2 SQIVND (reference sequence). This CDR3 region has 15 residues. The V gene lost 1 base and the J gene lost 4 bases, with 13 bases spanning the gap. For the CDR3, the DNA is TGTGCCAGTAGTATAGGGAGACAGTCTCTCTATGGCTACACCTTC. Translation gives CASSIGRQSLYGYTF.

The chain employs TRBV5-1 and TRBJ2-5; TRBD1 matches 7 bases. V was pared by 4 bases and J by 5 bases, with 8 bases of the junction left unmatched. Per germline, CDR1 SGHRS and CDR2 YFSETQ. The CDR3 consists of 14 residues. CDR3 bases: TGCGCCAGCAGCCCCGCGACAGGGCCGGAGACCCAGTACTTC. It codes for CASSPATGPETQYF.

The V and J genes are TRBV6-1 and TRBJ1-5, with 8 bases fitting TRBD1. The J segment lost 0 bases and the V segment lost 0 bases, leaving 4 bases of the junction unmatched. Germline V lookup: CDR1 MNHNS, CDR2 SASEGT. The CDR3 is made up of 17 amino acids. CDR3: CASSEALQGGSNQPQHF. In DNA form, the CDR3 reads TGTGCCAGCAGTGAAGCTTTACAGGGGGGTAGCAATCAGCCCCAGCATTTT.

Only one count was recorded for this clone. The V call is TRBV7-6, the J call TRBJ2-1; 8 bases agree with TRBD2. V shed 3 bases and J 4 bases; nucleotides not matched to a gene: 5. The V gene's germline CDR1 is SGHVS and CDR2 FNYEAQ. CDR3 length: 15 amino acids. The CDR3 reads CASSFERGPYNEQFF. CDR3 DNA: TGTGCCAGCAGCTTCGAGCGGGGGCCATACAATGAGCAGTTCTTC.

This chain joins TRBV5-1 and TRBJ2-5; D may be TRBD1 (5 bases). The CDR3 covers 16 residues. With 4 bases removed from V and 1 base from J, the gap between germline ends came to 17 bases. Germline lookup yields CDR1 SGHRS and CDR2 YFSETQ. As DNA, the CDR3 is TGCGCCAGCAGCGTCCAGGGTGAGCCCCGCCAAGAGACCCAGTACTTC. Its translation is CASSVQGEPRQETQYF.

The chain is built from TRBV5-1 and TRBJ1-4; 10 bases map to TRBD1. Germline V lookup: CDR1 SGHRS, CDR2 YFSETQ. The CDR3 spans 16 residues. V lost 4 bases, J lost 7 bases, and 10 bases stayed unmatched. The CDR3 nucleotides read TGCGCCAGCAGCCCCACCGGGACAGGGGCGAGTGAAAAACTGTTTTTT. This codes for CASSPTGTGASEKLFF.

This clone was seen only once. CDR3 DNA sequence: TGTGCCAGCAGCTTGGGGGGACAGACCTATGGCTACACCTTC. Its protein is CASSLGGQTYGYTF. This chain joins TRBV5-6 and TRBJ1-2, with 7 bases lining up with TRBD1. V lost 0 bases to trimming and J lost 4 bases; unmatched junction nucleotides: 3. Germline V gene sequence: CDR1 SGHDT, CDR2 YYEEEE. The CDR3 contains 14 residues.

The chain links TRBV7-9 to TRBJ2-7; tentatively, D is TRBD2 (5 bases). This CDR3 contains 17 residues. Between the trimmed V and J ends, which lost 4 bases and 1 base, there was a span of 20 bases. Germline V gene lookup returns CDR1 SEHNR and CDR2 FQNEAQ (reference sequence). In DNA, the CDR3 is TGTGCCAGCAGCTCCTTAGGAGGAGGTAGGGCTTCCTACGAGCAGTACTTC. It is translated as CASSSLGGGRASYEQYF.

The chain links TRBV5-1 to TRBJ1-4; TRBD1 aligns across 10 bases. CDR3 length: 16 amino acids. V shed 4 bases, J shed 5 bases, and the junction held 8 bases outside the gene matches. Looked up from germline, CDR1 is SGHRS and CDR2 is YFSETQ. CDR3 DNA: TGCGCCAGCAGCATAGCTCCGGGACAGGGGAATGAAAAACTGTTTTTT. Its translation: CASSIAPGQGNEKLFF.

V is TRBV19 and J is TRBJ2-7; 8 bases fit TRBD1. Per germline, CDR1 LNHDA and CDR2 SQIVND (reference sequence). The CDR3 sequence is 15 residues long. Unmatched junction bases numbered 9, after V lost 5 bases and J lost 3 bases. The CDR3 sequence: CASSVGDRGVYEQYF. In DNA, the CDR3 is TGTGCCAGTAGTGTCGGAGACAGGGGAGTCTACGAGCAGTACTTC.

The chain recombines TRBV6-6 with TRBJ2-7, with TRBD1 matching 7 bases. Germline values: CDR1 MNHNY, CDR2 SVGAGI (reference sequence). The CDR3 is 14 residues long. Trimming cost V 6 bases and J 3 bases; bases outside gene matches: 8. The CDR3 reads CASRDQTGIYEQYF. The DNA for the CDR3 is TGTGCCAGCAGAGATCAGACAGGGATCTACGAGCAGTACTTC.

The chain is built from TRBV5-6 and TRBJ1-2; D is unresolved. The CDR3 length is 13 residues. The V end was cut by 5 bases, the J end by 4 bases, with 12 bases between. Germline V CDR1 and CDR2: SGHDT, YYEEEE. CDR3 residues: CASRSDLLYGYTF. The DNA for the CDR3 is TGTGCCAGCAGGAGCGACCTGCTCTATGGCTACACCTTC.

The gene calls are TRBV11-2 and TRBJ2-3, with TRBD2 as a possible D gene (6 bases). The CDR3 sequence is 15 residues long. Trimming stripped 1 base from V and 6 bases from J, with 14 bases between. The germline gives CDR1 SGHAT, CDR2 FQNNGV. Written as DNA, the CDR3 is TGTGCCAGCAGCTTAGCGGGGGTTGGTTCGGATACGCAGTATTTT. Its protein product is CASSLAGVGSDTQYF.

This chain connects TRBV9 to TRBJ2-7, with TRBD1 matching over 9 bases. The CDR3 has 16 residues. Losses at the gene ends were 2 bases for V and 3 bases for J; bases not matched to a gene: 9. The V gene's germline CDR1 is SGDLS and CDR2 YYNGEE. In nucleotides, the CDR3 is TGTGCCAGCAGCGTCTCCGGGACAGGGACGATCTACGAGCAGTACTTC. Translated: CASSVSGTGTIYEQYF.